This T cell receptor beta chain comes out of a study of T cell repertoires and leukemia-associated antigens. Across the whole study: Each sample gave roughly 3 to 5.5 million effective reads.

CDR1 and CDR2 from the germline V gene are SNHLY and FYNNEI. V dropped 2 bases and J dropped 4 bases, with 8 bases sitting between them. The CDR3 runs 13 residues. TCRdb ran MiXCR on the 5' RACE reads and lists one entry per CDR3 protein. The sample includes 13,000 to 15,000 distinct CDR3 sequences, more than 30% of them seen just once. With regard to this clonotype: Its cognate antigen is unknown. A read error is likely, as this CDR3 ends without the conserved phenylalanine or tryptophan.

V and J are TRBV2 and TRBJ2-5; D gene ambiguous. Sequencing input: CD3+ T cells sorted from blood and cultured. The receptor comes from a female donor in good health. CDR3 amino acids: CASSERNRETQYL. In nucleotides, the CDR3 is TGTGCCAGCAGTGAACGGAACCGAGAGACCCAGTACCTC.